The 27 T cell receptor beta chains listed next were all sequenced from one sample in a study of cytomegalovirus exposure and HLA in healthy donors. PCR employed 60 Vbeta and 13 Jbeta primers. Sequencing used immunoSEQ multiplex PCR; TCRdb keeps in-frame clones, though not all of them. This table holds 95,000 to 150,000 clones, 50% to 80% found once. The specimen was PBMCs. Every receptor here comes from a woman aged 35 to 49 in good health and CMV-seropositive.

There are a few counts of this clone. This chain joins TRBV29-1 and TRBJ1-4, with D perhaps matching TRBD1 (5 bases). In germline, CDR1 is SQVTM, CDR2 ANQGSEA. This CDR3 contains 14 residues. Deletions cut 1 base from V and 2 bases from J, with 8 bases between. The CDR3 here is CSVEVGGTNEKLFF. The CDR3 DNA follows: TGCAGCGTTGAAGTGGGGGGTACTAATGAAAAACTGTTTTTT.

The chain has TRBV25-1 and TRBJ2-7; 7 bases match TRBD2. CDR1 is MGHDK and CDR2 is SYGVNS in the germline V gene. With 3 bases clipped from V and 6 bases from J, the junction kept 8 bases outside the gene matches. The CDR3 covers 14 residues. Here the CDR3 DNA reads TGTGCCAGCAGTGAGTTCGCTTGGGGGGGCGAGCAGTACTTC. The encoded protein is CASSEFAWGGEQYF.

This clone was seen just once. V usage is TRBV9 and J usage is TRBJ1-1, with D unclear. Germline V lookup: CDR1 SGDLS, CDR2 YYNGEE. This CDR3 has 13 residues. V gave up 4 bases and J gave up 0 bases, with 7 bases separating them. The CDR3 sequence: CASSYGVNTEAFF. CDR3 DNA: TGTGCCAGCAGCTACGGGGTGAACACTGAAGCTTTCTTT.

This chain joins TRBV30 and TRBJ2-5, with 12 bases aligning to TRBD2. The CDR3 has 12 amino acids. V trimming: 4 bases; J trimming: 7 bases; junction bases outside the gene matches: 1. Germline assignment: CDR1 GTSNPN and CDR2 SVGIG (reference sequence). In DNA, the CDR3 is TGTGCCTGGACTAGCGGGGGGGGGACCCAGTACTTC. Amino acid sequence: CAWTSGGGTQYF.

This sequence joins TRBV6-5 and TRBJ2-7; TRBD2 might be the D (5 bases). The V gene lost 5 bases and the J gene lost 6 bases, with 17 bases spanning the gap. CDR1 and CDR2 from the germline V gene are MNHEY and SVGAGI. The CDR3 runs 14 residues. CDR3 sequence: CASSESGRAGEQYF. For the CDR3, the DNA is TGTGCCAGCAGTGAATCCGGACGGGCGGGCGAGCAGTACTTC.

This clone has just a few counts. The chain uses TRBV9 and TRBJ2-3, with D possibly being TRBD2 (5 bases). This CDR3 has 16 residues. Per the germline V gene, CDR1 is SGDLS and CDR2 is YYNGEE. Deletions cut 2 bases from V and 2 bases from J, with 15 bases between. CDR3 region: CASSVGETTYTDTQYF. As DNA, the CDR3 is TGTGCCAGCAGCGTTGGGGAGACTACATACACAGATACGCAGTATTTT.

With respect to this clone: The identical CDR3 is also encoded by other nucleotide sequences in the sample. V usage is TRBV4-1 and J usage is TRBJ1-1; D is uncertain. Germline CDR1 MGHRA, CDR2 YSYEKL. The V gene lost 3 bases and the J gene lost 8 bases, with 19 bases spanning the gap. The CDR3 is 15 amino acids. In nucleotides, the CDR3 is TGCGCCAGCAGCCACCCACCCCCCCAGCGCCTCGAAGCTTTCTTT. Translating gives CASSHPPPQRLEAFF.

The chain recombines TRBV10-3 with TRBJ2-3, with D perhaps TRBD1 (6 bases). V lost 10 bases, J lost 2 bases, and 13 bases lay in between. The CDR3 sequence is 13 residues long. The germline V gene has CDR1 ENHRY and CDR2 SYGVKD. This CDR3 reads CATHPGDTDTQYF. The CDR3 coding sequence is TGTGCCACCCACCCAGGGGACACAGATACGCAGTATTTT.

This sequence joins TRBV9 and TRBJ2-2; 10 positions agree with TRBD2. This CDR3 has 16 residues. Germline loops: CDR1 SGDLS, CDR2 YYNGEE. The ends lost 1 base at V and 6 bases at J; junction bases unmatched: 6. CDR3 protein: CASSVLAGAPAGELFF. CDR3 nucleotides: TGTGCCAGCAGCGTACTAGCGGGGGCCCCGGCCGGGGAGCTGTTTTTT.

The chain uses TRBV19 and TRBJ1-2; the D is unclear. Germline V gene lookup returns CDR1 LNHDA and CDR2 SQIVND (reference sequence). The ends were cut back, 5 bases at V and 4 bases at J, with 11 bases in the middle. The CDR3 is 13 residues long. The chain's CDR3 is CASSPGVIYGYTF. In nucleotides, the CDR3 is TGTGCCAGTAGTCCCGGGGTCATCTATGGCTACACCTTC.

The rearrangement joins TRBV7-6 to TRBJ2-7, with TRBD2 matching over 13 bases. CDR3 length equals 17 residues. The germline V gene encodes CDR1 SGHVS and CDR2 FNYEAQ. V shed 5 bases, J shed 4 bases, and the junction held 11 bases outside the gene matches. The CDR3 here is CASSRTSGRADGYEQYF. The CDR3 DNA is TGTGCCAGCAGCCGAACTAGCGGGAGGGCCGACGGTTACGAGCAGTACTTC.

The genes are TRBV6-5 and TRBJ2-7, with 7 bases fitting TRBD1. The ends lost 6 bases at V and 5 bases at J; junction bases unmatched: 4. The CDR3 contains 12 residues. CDR1 MNHEY and CDR2 SVGAGI come from the germline V gene. CDR3: CASSPGGNEQYF. As DNA, the CDR3 is TGTGCCAGCAGCCCAGGGGGTAACGAGCAGTACTTC.

This sequence joins TRBV20-1 and TRBJ2-5; a possible D gene is TRBD1 (5 bases). The CDR3 has 11 residues. Deletions cut 7 bases from V and 2 bases from J, with 8 bases between. Germline V gives CDR1 DFQATT, CDR2 SNEGSKA (reference sequence). CDR3 region: CSERQQETQYF. The CDR3 coding sequence is TGCAGTGAGAGACAGCAAGAGACCCAGTACTTC.

The V call is TRBV5-1, the J call TRBJ2-1; TRBD2 matches at 12 bases. Germline-derived CDR1 and CDR2 are SGHRS and YFSETQ. The CDR3 extends over 15 amino acids. Germline trimming cut 4 bases from V and 7 bases from J; bases unmatched to any gene: 6. CDR3 DNA: TGCGCCAGCAGCACGACTAGCGGGGGATTAAATGAGCAGTTCTTC. Translation gives CASSTTSGGLNEQFF.

The chain joins TRBV25-1 to TRBJ2-1; TRBD1 aligns across 7 bases. This CDR3 has 16 amino acids. The V and J ends lost 6 bases and 8 bases, in that order; junction bases with no gene match: 16. CDR1 and CDR2 from the germline V gene are MGHDK and SYGVNS. The CDR3 DNA sequence: TGTGCCAGCAGCAGACGAGGGGGCTTGGAGGTACATGAGCAGTTCTTC. It yields the protein CASSRRGGLEVHEQFF. The full variable domain, in which reference TRBV25-1 and TRBJ2-1 provide the parts outside the CDR3, is EADIYQTPRYLVIGTGKKITLECSQTMGHDKMYWYQQDPGMELHLIHYSYGVNSTEKGDLSSESTVSRIRTEHFPLTLESARPSHTSQYLCASSRRGGLEVHEQFFGPGTRLTVL.

The chain carries TRBV6-5 and TRBJ2-5, with 8 positions matching TRBD1. The CDR3 has 13 residues. V lost 6 bases, J lost 2 bases, and 2 bases stayed unmatched. The V gene's germline CDR1 is MNHEY and CDR2 SVGAGI. CDR3 loop: CASSRTGQETQYF. The CDR3 DNA is TGTGCCAGCAGCCGGACAGGGCAAGAGACCCAGTACTTC.

The chain is built from TRBV6-6 and TRBJ2-5; TRBD1 matches at 12 bases. The CDR3 totals 16 residues. The junction had 4 bases not matched to a gene; V was cut back by 0 bases and J by 5 bases. The germline V gene encodes CDR1 MNHNY and CDR2 SVGAGI (reference sequence). The CDR3 nucleotides are TGTGCCAGCAGTTACTCGGGACAGGGGGCGGGGGAGACCCAGTACTTC. Amino acid sequence: CASSYSGQGAGETQYF.

V gene TRBV5-1 combines with J gene TRBJ1-1; maybe TRBD1 (6 bases). Germline CDR1 and CDR2: SGHRS and YFSETQ. This CDR3 is built from 13 residues. Trimming took off 5 bases at V and 1 base at J, with 9 bases between the two ends. CDR3 sequence: CASRRTENTEAFF. CDR3 sequence (DNA): TGCGCCAGCAGGAGGACAGAGAACACTGAAGCTTTCTTT. The variable domain in full, with the rest retrieved from reference TRBV5-1 and TRBJ1-1, is KAGVTQTPRYLIKTRGQQVTLSCSPISGHRSVSWYQQTPGQGLQFLFEYFSETQRNKGNFPGRFSGRQFSNSRSEMNVSTLELGDSALYLCASRRTENTEAFFGQGTRLTVV.

The chain's CDR3 is CASSLATDWNTEAFF. In nucleotides, the CDR3 is TGCGCCAGCAGCTTGGCCACAGATTGGAACACTGAAGCTTTCTTT. The chain uses TRBV5-1 and TRBJ1-1; no clear D gene. This CDR3 region has 15 residues. Germline V gene data show CDR1 as SGHRS and CDR2 as YFSETQ. Trimming cost V 0 bases and J 1 base, with 10 bases left between them.

Only one count was recorded for this clone. The rearrangement joins TRBV6-5 to TRBJ1-3; unclear D gene. Germline V gene sequence: CDR1 MNHEY, CDR2 SVGAGI. V gave up 0 bases and J gave up 8 bases, with 14 bases separating them. CDR3 length: 15 amino acids. In nucleotides, the CDR3 is TGTGCCAGCAGTTACTCCCGTCTCCTCGGGGACACCATATATTTT. As protein: CASSYSRLLGDTIYF.

This clone was detected once. The chain uses TRBV25-1 and TRBJ2-7, with D tentatively TRBD1 (6 bases). Trimming took off 2 bases at V and 1 base at J, with 15 bases between the two ends. Germline-derived CDR1 and CDR2 are MGHDK and SYGVNS. This CDR3 comprises 16 residues. The CDR3 sequence is CASSEGGRVLSYEQYF. The CDR3 nucleotides read TGTGCCAGCAGTGAAGGGGGCAGGGTTCTATCCTACGAGCAGTACTTC.

The chain employs TRBV9 and TRBJ2-4; D remains ambiguous. The CDR3 length is 17 residues. Trimming took off 1 base at V and 5 bases at J, with 19 bases between the two ends. Germline CDR1 SGDLS, CDR2 YYNGEE. As DNA, the CDR3 is TGTGCCAGCAGCGTATCCCCGGCTGGAGATCTTGAAAACATTCAGTACTTC. Translated: CASSVSPAGDLENIQYF.

The chain employs TRBV5-1 and TRBJ2-5, with 10 bases lining up with TRBD2. Gene TRBJ2-7 matches the end of the DNA better, so the J call may be wrong. Germline V CDR1 and CDR2: SGHRS, YFSETQ. CDR3 length equals 16 residues. CDR3 sequence reads: CASSSTGTSESYEQYF. The CDR3 nucleotides are TGCGCCAGCAGCTCAACCGGGACTAGCGAGTCCTACGAGCAGTACTTC.

V usage is TRBV5-6 and J usage is TRBJ1-4; possibly TRBD1 for D (6 bases). V was trimmed by 2 bases and J by 8 bases, leaving 13 bases between them. The CDR3 has 14 residues. Germline CDR1 reads SGHDT; CDR2 reads YYEEEE. Written as DNA, the CDR3 is TGTGCCAGCAGCTTTGGCAGGGGTTACGAAAAACTGTTTTTT. It codes for CASSFGRGYEKLFF.

In regard to this clone: One junction end does not reproduce the germline sequence, and a read error may be involved. V is TRBV7-7 and J is TRBJ2-3; 8 bases map to TRBD1. The CDR3 loop spans 16 amino acids. Germline CDR1 SSHAT, CDR2 FNYEAQ (reference sequence). CDR3 in amino acids: CASSFGTGGYTDTQYF. Written as DNA, the CDR3 is TGTGCTAGCAGCTTCGGGACAGGAGGTTACACAGATACGCAGTATTTT.

The CDR3 loop is CASSGPLGLQTYNEQFF. The CDR3, as DNA: TGTGCCAGCAGCGGACCCCTGGGACTACAGACCTACAATGAGCAGTTCTTC. The chain couples TRBV11-2 to TRBJ2-1; TRBD2 matches 7 bases. There are 17 residues in the CDR3. V shed 5 bases, J shed 2 bases, and the junction held 12 bases outside the gene matches. The germline gives CDR1 SGHAT, CDR2 FQNNGV.

This clone has only a few counts. The chain employs TRBV7-8 and TRBJ1-2, with D possibly matching TRBD1 (5 bases). Germline V CDR1 and CDR2: SGHVS, FQNEAQ. Trimming pared 5 bases from V and 4 bases from J, leaving 14 bases between. CDR3 length equals 14 residues. The CDR3: CASSPGLSSYGYTF. The DNA for the CDR3 is TGTGCCAGCAGCCCGGGACTCTCCTCCTATGGCTACACCTTC.